This T cell receptor (beta chain) was identified during a study of identical twins. Study-level results: Models underpredicted monozygotic twin sharing of out-of-frame TCR alpha. The study drew conclusions from cross-sectional statistical analysis, not from following the same donors.

The CDR3 totals 15 residues. Germline values: CDR1 LNHDA, CDR2 SQIVND (reference sequence). The germline V and J ends were trimmed by 8 bases and 0 bases, with 15 bases remaining between them. This clonotype was seen repeatedly, ten times or more. Its specificity is unknown. No donor was unhealthy or non-Caucasian. Carrying unique molecular identifiers, the cDNA also gained a universal primer site through template switching. From the 5' RACE reads, TCRdb called clonotypes with MiXCR, one entry per CDR3 protein. Of about 150,000 distinct CDR3 sequences detected, roughly 3.2% appear once; the ten largest clones hold around 8.1%.

The specimen was memory T cells sorted from blood. The receptor's source is a man younger than 30 in good health. This chain links TRBV19 with TRBJ2-3; no firm D call. The CDR3 loop reads CASSIQRLSTDTQYF. The CDR3 region has the DNA TGTGCCAGTTCTATACAGAGGCTTAGCACAGATACGCAGTATTTT.